The 11 T cell receptor beta chains below were found in one sample sequenced in a study of tissue T cells after allogeneic stem cell transplantation. Assay used: immunoSEQ multiplex PCR; TCRdb lists only in-frame clones, some missing. The sample contains about 7,700 clones, approximately 40% of which appear only once. The time point was: mouse harvest day 14 after allogeneic transplant. Each mouse received 10^7 T-cell-depleted marrow cells plus 10^6 splenic CD5+ T cells by tail vein. The sequenced material came from skin. The source is a female BALB/c mouse given C57BL/6 T cells with graft-versus-host disease after an allogeneic hematopoietic cell transplant.

This clone turned up a few times. The genes are named according to mouse. CDR3 amino acids: CASRRQIQNTLYF. Partial CDR3 DNA: TGTGCCAGCAGACGACAAATACAAAACACCTTGTAC. The chain combines TRBV26 with TRBJ2-4; no firm D call. Sequencing ends 1 residue short of the CDR3 end; the germline J gene provides the rest. Deletions cut 6 bases from V and 3 bases from J, with 10 bases between. This CDR3 has 13 amino acids. CDR1 is KGHPV and CDR2 is FQNQEV in the germline V gene (reference sequence).

On this clone: Genes here carry mouse names. Sequencing ends 1 residue short of the CDR3 end; the germline J gene provides the rest. The V and J genes are TRBV26 and TRBJ2-3; 9 bases fit TRBD1. Germline V lookup: CDR1 KGHPV, CDR2 FQNQEV (reference sequence). The J segment lost 0 bases and the V segment lost 4 bases, leaving 5 bases of the junction unmatched. This CDR3 has 16 amino acids. CDR3: CASSPQGARSAETLYF. The covered CDR3 bases are TGTGCCAGCAGTCCACAGGGGGCGCGCAGTGCAGAAACGCTGTAT.

By share, this clone counts as medium-sized. Germline and genes: mouse. The read finishes 1 residue shy of the CDR3 end, and the germline J gene is used to complete it. The chain joins TRBV29 to TRBJ2-7; D is ambiguous. CDR1 and CDR2 (germline): MSHET, SYDVDS. The CDR3 covers 11 residues. V gave up 2 bases and J gave up 3 bases, with 2 bases separating them. CDR3 DNA (partial): TGTGCTAGCAGTTTACACTATGAACAGTAC. Its translation: CASSLHYEQY. The entire CDR3 protein is CASSLHYEQYF.

This clone was detected a few times. Mouse germline and gene names are used. The missing CDR3 end, 1 residue past where the read stops, is filled in from the germline J gene. This chain connects TRBV20 to TRBJ2-7; a weak D match, TRBD2 (7 bases). The CDR3 is 13 amino acids. Germline CDR1 reads GFQATS; CDR2 reads STVNSAI. The V end was cut by 0 bases, the J end by 4 bases, with 10 bases between. The part of the CDR3 DNA that was read is TGTGGTGCTAGGGAGAGGGGGGGGTATGAACAGTAC. This gives the protein CGARERGGYEQY. The complete CDR3 sequence is CGARERGGYEQYF.

A remark on this clone: The germline and genes are mouse ones. The read terminates 1 residue ahead of where the CDR3 ends, so the germline J gene completes it. The rearrangement links TRBV26 to TRBJ1-1, with 7 nucleotides matching TRBD1. J lost 6 bases, V lost 4 bases, and 5 bases had no gene match. CDR1 KGHPV and CDR2 FQNQEV come from the germline V gene (reference sequence). This CDR3 has 13 residues. The sequenced part of the CDR3 DNA is TGTGCCAGCAGTCCCGGGACAGCAGCAGAAGTCTTC. It encodes CASSPGTAAEVF. In full, the CDR3 is CASSPGTAAEVFF.

This clone was found a few times. Gene names are mouse gene names. The sequenced fragment ends 1 residue before the CDR3 boundary, so the rest is inferred from the germline J gene. This chain joins TRBV15 and TRBJ1-3; D uncertain. In germline, CDR1 is SGHND, CDR2 FRSKSL. Deletions cut 3 bases from V and 0 bases from J, with 9 bases between. The CDR3 sequence is 15 residues long. The CDR3: CASSFMGSSGNTLYF. The part of the CDR3 DNA that was read is TGTGCCAGCAGTTTCATGGGATCTTCTGGAAATACGCTCTAT.

Concerning this clone: These gene names are mouse names. The read terminates 1 residue before the CDR3 end, so the remaining end is supplied by the germline J gene. This chain connects TRBV26 to TRBJ1-1, with D uncertain. The V gene lost 1 base and the J gene lost 1 base, with 4 bases spanning the gap. The CDR3 covers 13 residues. CDR1 and CDR2 from the germline V gene are KGHPV and FQNQEV (reference sequence). CDR3 region: CASSLWPNTEVFF. Incomplete CDR3 DNA: TGTGCCAGCAGTCTGTGGCCGAACACAGAAGTCTTC.

Comment on this clone: Gene names and germline refer to mouse. The CDR3 extends 1 residue past the end of the read, so its final part is completed from the germline J gene. The rearrangement uses TRBV23 and TRBJ1-5; the DNA was not compared with TRBD1, the D call given in the table. The CDR3 sequence is 15 residues long. Germline values: CDR1 KGHTA, CDR2 FQNQQP. CDR3 loop: CSSSQPGTHNQAPLF. The covered CDR3 bases are TGCTCCAGCAGTCAACCCGGGACACACAACCAGGCTCCGCTT.

With respect to this clone: Gene names refer to mouse genes. Read data end 1 residue before the CDR3 end; the end is taken from the germline J gene. The same CDR3 is also encoded by other DNA sequences in this sample. The V and J genes are TRBV26 and TRBJ1-3; 10 positions agree with TRBD1. The J segment lost 2 bases and the V segment lost 4 bases, leaving 2 bases of the junction unmatched. Per the germline V gene, CDR1 is KGHPV and CDR2 is FQNQEV (reference sequence). This CDR3 is built from 15 residues. CDR3 DNA, as far as it was read: TGTGCCAGCAGTCCGGGACAGGGGACTGGAAATACGCTCTAT. Protein product: CASSPGQGTGNTLY. The CDR3 in its entirety is CASSPGQGTGNTLYF.

With regard to this clone: Mouse germline and gene names are used. Read data end 1 residue before the CDR3 end; the end is taken from the germline J gene. The rearrangement links TRBV26 to TRBJ2-2; D gene uncertain. V lost 2 bases and J 2 bases, leaving 3 bases between the germline ends. CDR3 length: 13 amino acids. Germline V gene data show CDR1 as KGHPV and CDR2 as FQNQEV (reference sequence). The sequenced part of the CDR3 DNA is TGTGCCAGCAGTCTGAGCAACACCGGGCAGCTCTAC. It translates to CASSLSNTGQLY. The whole CDR3 region reads CASSLSNTGQLYF.

To note about this clone: Gene names denote mouse genes. The CDR3 extends 1 residue past the end of the read, so its final part is completed from the germline J gene. This chain uses TRBV23 with TRBJ1-1; the listed D gene, TRBD1, was not tested against the DNA. Germline lookup yields CDR1 KGHTA and CDR2 FQNQQP. This CDR3 region has 13 residues. The CDR3 bases that were read are TGCTCCAGCAGTCAATCGACAGGGATAGAAGTCTTC. Translating it yields CSSSQSTGIEVF. The full CDR3 protein is CSSSQSTGIEVFF.